The entry below gives a single TCR beta chain sequence along with its context. Its recognized antigen is unknown. No base-level quality is on record; no much larger clone is a single base apart. This specimen comes from a study of T-cell memory formation after mild COVID-19 (dated by TCRdb to the early 2020s). Concerning the study at large: TCR sequence clusters from the two donors were largely donor specific. T-cell clones expanding and contracting after mild COVID-19 in two donors were tracked by longitudinal TCRalpha and TCRbeta repertoire sequencing. The cohort comprised two young, previously healthy adult volunteers, one female and one male. Summary of the overall study and its limitations: The study included only a couple of mild cases, and larger cohorts that include severe cases with pre-infection samples were judged to be necessary. Contracting CD4+ clones were located mainly in the CM and EM memory subsets, whereas CD8+ clones were found to be enriched in EMRA. SARS-CoV-2 specificity of the second-wave clones peaking on day 37 was not confirmed. Some responding clones were found in pre-infection memory, which suggests that pre-existing cross-reactive memory T cells took part in the SARS-CoV-2 response. From day 15 to 85, contracting clones showed balanced CD4/CD8 phenotypes, whereas a second wave of clones that expanded from day 15 to 37 leaned towards CD4+.

Instrument on record: Illumina NovaSeq 6000. TCRalpha and TCRbeta cDNA libraries were constructed by 5'RACE with constant-segment primers, with sample barcodes and unique molecular identifiers being introduced. RNA was extracted from every sample with Trizol reagent. The libraries were amplified in two PCR steps, and the second step added a second sample barcode and Illumina TruSeq adapters. Sequencing of the libraries was done on an Illumina NovaSeq, producing 2 x 150 bp paired-end reads. Per the original workflow: With migec v1.2.7, reads were demultiplexed and then collapsed into UMI-guided consensus sequences. With mixcr v2.1.11, UMI consensuses were aligned to TRA and TRB V and J templates and assembled into clonotypes. Expanded or contracted clonotypes were those called significant by both edgeR and NoisET, with noise models trained on biological replicates. For edgeR calls, a false discovery rate-adjusted p below 0.01 and a log2 fold-change threshold of 1 were applied. PCA with hierarchical clustering of max-normalized trajectories of the 1000 most abundant clonotypes was used as exploratory dynamics analysis. Each responding clone was given a CD4 or CD8 phenotype based on the CD4+ and CD8+ repertoires, which had been sequenced separately. TCRdb passed the public sequencing reads through fastp at Q25 and MiXCR, retaining productive beta sequences. Rows with a matching CDR3 protein are joined into one entry that keeps the most common DNA and genes. The V and J calls shown here were made by TCRdb, not taken from the authors' results. Across this sample there are some 180,000 distinct CDR3 sequences, with less than 20% seen only once. The ten largest clones capture roughly 3.9% of the sample.

PBMCs were isolated by Ficoll-Paque density gradient centrifugation. The sequence was obtained from a man between 18 and 35 years old who had mild COVID-19 (a few samples of this study predate the infection). The sample titles of this study are shuffled in the database, so cell type and time point are left out; the donor was told from shared clones. Sequencing input: PBMCs or a T cell subset sorted from them (not recorded which).

The DNA reads as follows: TGTGCCAGCAGCCTCCGGGACAGGGGACAGCCCCAGCATTTT. It is translated as CASSLRDRGQPQHF. The rearranged chain carries TRBV5-6 and TRBJ1-5, with TRBD1 identical over 10 junction bases. Ends trimmed: V by 4 bases, J by 7 bases; bases unmatched to a gene: 5. The germline V gene sets CDR1 to SGHDT and CDR2 to YYEEEE. The CDR3, cysteine through phenylalanine, is 14 amino acids long. Only the CDR3 portion is preserved as DNA: 42 bases, with reading frame beginning at the first base. The reference TRBV5-6 and TRBJ1-5 proteins fill in what lies around the CDR3, so the full variable domain reads DAGVTQSPTHLIKTRGQQVTLRCSPKSGHDTVSWYQQALGQGPQFIFQYYEEEERQRGNFPDRFSGHQFPNYSSELNVNALLLGDSALYLCASSLRDRGQPQHFGDGTRLSIL.